The TCR beta chain described here comes from a study of molecular identifiers for immune sequencing clone quantification. The CDR3 loop spans 10 amino acids. Trimming stripped 0 bases from V and 5 bases from J, with 0 bases between. Germline V gene data show CDR1 as SGHNT and CDR2 as YYREEE (reference sequence). In its sample, this clonotype was seen a few times. Based on a CD8+CD4-CCR7+CD45RA+ profile, naive CD8 T cells were sorted. From the PCR reads, TCRdb called clonotypes with MiXCR, one entry per CDR3 protein. The sample carries approximately 97,000 distinct CDR3 sequences, 35% recorded once. This chain connects TRBV5-4 to TRBJ2-7; unclear D gene. The specimen sequenced was naive CD8+ T cells from blood, with Jurkat cell RNA spiked in. Subset defined: FACS-sorted CD8+CD4-CCR7+CD45RA+ naive T cells. The clonotype was recovered from a human donor in good health. Some libraries in this study had Jurkat cell RNA spiked in. Here the CDR3 DNA reads TGTGCCAGCAGCTTGGACGAGCAGTACTTC. As protein: CASSLDEQYF.